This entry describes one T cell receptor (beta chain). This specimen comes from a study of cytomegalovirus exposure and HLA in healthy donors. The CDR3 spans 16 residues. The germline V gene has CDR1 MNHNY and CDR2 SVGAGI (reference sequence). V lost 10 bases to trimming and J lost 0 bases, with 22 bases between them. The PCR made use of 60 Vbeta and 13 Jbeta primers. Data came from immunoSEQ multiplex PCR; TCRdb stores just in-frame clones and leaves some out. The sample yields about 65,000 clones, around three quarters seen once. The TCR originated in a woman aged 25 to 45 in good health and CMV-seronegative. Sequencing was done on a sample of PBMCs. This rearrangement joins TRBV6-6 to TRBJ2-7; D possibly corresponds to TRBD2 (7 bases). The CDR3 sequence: CATSSGGGSRSYEQYF. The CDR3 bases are TGTGCCACCTCCTCCGGCGGGGGCTCCCGCTCCTACGAGCAGTACTTC.